This T cell receptor beta chain was identified during a study of glioma-infiltrating T cells. TCR alpha and beta CDR3 regions were amplified from RNA using iRepertoire nested multiplex PCR. TCRdb recomputed calls from the multiplex PCR reads with MiXCR, one row per CDR3 protein. The sample records some 120,000 distinct CDR3 sequences, approximately 23% being singletons. The CDR3 totals 14 residues. Germline trimming cut 5 bases from V and 5 bases from J; bases unmatched to any gene: 11. CDR1 DFQATT and CDR2 SNEGSKA come from the germline V gene (reference sequence). This clonotype has at least ten counts.

The chain employs TRBV20-1 and TRBJ1-1; 7 bases line up with TRBD1. The clonotype originates from a human donor with low-grade glioma or glioblastoma, undergoing nonglioma brain surgery, or in good health (not recorded which). The sample consisted of glioma tissue, nonneoplastic brain tissue, or PBMCs (not recorded which). The CDR3 bases are TGCAGTGCTGGCCCCAGGGGGAGTAGGACTGAAGCTTTCTTT. This sequence encodes CSAGPRGSRTEAFF.